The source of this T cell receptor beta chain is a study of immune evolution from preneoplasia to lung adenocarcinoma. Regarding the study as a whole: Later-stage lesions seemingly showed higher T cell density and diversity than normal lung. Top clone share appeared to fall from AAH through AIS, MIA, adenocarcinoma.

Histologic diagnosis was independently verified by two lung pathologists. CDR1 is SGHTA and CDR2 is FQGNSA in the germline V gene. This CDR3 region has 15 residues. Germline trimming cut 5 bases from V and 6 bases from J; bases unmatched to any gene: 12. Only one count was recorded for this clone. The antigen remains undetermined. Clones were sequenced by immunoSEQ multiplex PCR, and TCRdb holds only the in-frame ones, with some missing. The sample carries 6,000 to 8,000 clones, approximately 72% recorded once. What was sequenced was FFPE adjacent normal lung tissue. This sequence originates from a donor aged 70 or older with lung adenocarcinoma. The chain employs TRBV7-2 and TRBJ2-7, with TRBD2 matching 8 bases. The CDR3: CASSPTVGSGGEQYF. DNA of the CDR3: TGTGCCAGCAGCCCAACAGTGGGGAGCGGGGGCGAGCAGTACTTC.